The rows below give T cell receptor beta chains drawn from one sample of a study of T cell responses to AZD1222 COVID-19 vaccine. Clones were sequenced by immunoSEQ multiplex PCR, and TCRdb holds only the in-frame ones, with some missing. The table records roughly 110,000 clones, approximately 89% of them present only once. Here the sequenced sample was peripheral blood, taken 28 days after the second AZD1222 dose. These receptors were collected from an adult who received the AZD1222 COVID-19 vaccine. The CDR3 runs from the conserved cysteine through the conserved F or W. A D gene is named only where the DNA matches it firmly. Clone size is given for some rows only: seen once, a few or many times, or a class if the clone is expanded.

J	size	V	D	DNA	CDR3
TRBJ2-3	.	TRBV11-3	.	TGTGCCAGCAGCTTAGGGTTGTCAGACAGCACAGATACGCAGTATTTT	CASSLGLSDSTDTQYF
TRBJ1-6	once	TRBV18	.	TGTGCCAGCTCGCCAGATAATTCACCCCTCCACTTT	CASSPDNSPLHF
TRBJ1-2	.	TRBV5-4	TRBD1	TGTGCCAGCGGGCAGGGGGGGTACTATGGCTACACCTTC	CASGQGGYYGYTF
TRBJ1-2	.	TRBV20-1	.	TGCAGTGCTAGTCAACAAAACTATGGCTACACCTTC	CSASQQNYGYTF
TRBJ1-5	few	TRBV7-2	.	TGTGCCAGCAGCTTAGCGGGGGGTAGCAATCAGCCCCAGCATTTT	CASSLAGGSNQPQHF
TRBJ1-4	.	TRBV7-2	.	TGTGCCCACGACGTAGGGGCACCTAATGAAAAACTGTTTTTT	CAHDVGAPNEKLFF
TRBJ1-1	.	TRBV6-1	.	TGTGCCAGCAGTGAACGGGCAGGGTTCACTGAAGCTTTCTTT	CASSERAGFTEAFF
TRBJ1-6	once	TRBV3-1/TRBV3-2	.	TGTGCCAGCAGCCAAGAGGAGGGCTCACCCCTCCACTTT	CASSQEEGSPLHF
TRBJ1-4	once	TRBV12-3/TRBV12-4	TRBD1	TGTGCCAGCGGACAGGGGAGCGAAAAACTGTTTTTT	CASGQGSEKLFF
TRBJ1-2	.	TRBV6-5	TRBD1	TGTGCCAGCAGTACTTACAGGGGGCAGAACTATGGCTACACCTTC	CASSTYRGQNYGYTF
TRBJ1-2	.	TRBV6-5	.	TGTGCCAGCAGTTACTCACAGACTAACTATGGCTACACCTTC	CASSYSQTNYGYTF
TRBJ2-7	once	TRBV28	TRBD1	TGTGCCAGCAGTTCGACGACCGGGACAGGAGGAGGGCAGTACTTC	CASSSTTGTGGGQYF
TRBJ2-7	.	TRBV5-1	.	TGCGCCAGCAGCTTGGAGGGCGGTTCGGCCTACGAGCAGTACTTC	CASSLEGGSAYEQYF
TRBJ2-7	.	TRBV11-2	.	TGTGCCAGCAAAAAGGGTTACGAGCAGTACTTC	CASKKGYEQYF
TRBJ2-5	.	TRBV30	.	TGTGCCTGGAGTGTACAGGCCGCCTATGCAGTTGGGGGTCGAGAGACCCAGTACTTC	CAWSVQAAYAVGGRETQYF
TRBJ2-1	.	TRBV6-2/TRBV6-3	TRBD1	TGTGCCAGCAGTCACGGGACAGGGTCAGATGAGCAGTTCTTC	CASSHGTGSDEQFF
TRBJ1-4	.	TRBV4-3	TRBD1	TGCGCCAGCAGCCAAGATCCCCCCCCCAGGGGGTATACTAATGAAAAACTGTTTTTT	CASSQDPPPRGYTNEKLFF
TRBJ2-1	once	TRBV5-6	TRBD2	TGTGCCAGCAGCTTGACTAGCGGGGGGACTTCCTACAATGAGCAGTTCTTC	CASSLTSGGTSYNEQFF
TRBJ1-2	.	TRBV5-1	.	TGCGCCAGCAGTCCCGTGGGGGATGGTGGCTACACCTTC	CASSPVGDGGYTF
TRBJ1-6	.	TRBV6-6	.	TGTGCCAGCAGAGTGGACCCGAGGGGATCACCCCTCCACTTT	CASRVDPRGSPLHF
TRBJ1-5	.	TRBV19	.	TGTGCCAGTAGTTTATACTCGGGGGAAGGTCAGCCCCAGCATTTT	CASSLYSGEGQPQHF
TRBJ2-3	.	TRBV6-1	.	TGTGCCAGCAGTGAACTTGGGGCAGGACGAGGGGATACGCAGTATTTT	CASSELGAGRGDTQYF
TRBJ2-5	few	TRBV4-2	.	TGTGCCAGCAGCCCTCTGGGAAAGTCAGAGACCCAGTACTTC	CASSPLGKSETQYF
TRBJ2-3	.	TRBV6-4	.	TGTGCCAGCAGTGACGAGGGCGGTACGCAGTATTTT	CASSDEGGTQYF
TRBJ1-5	.	TRBV7-8	.	TGTGCCAGCAGCTTAGCGTACGATCAGCCCCAGCATTTT	CASSLAYDQPQHF
TRBJ2-5	.	TRBV24-1	.	TGTGCCACCAGTGTTAGGGGGAATGGGGAAGAGACCCAGTACTTC	CATSVRGNGEETQYF
TRBJ1-2	.	TRBV6-1	.	TGTGCCAGCAGTGAAGGGGTTATACGGTATGGCTACACCTTC	CASSEGVIRYGYTF
TRBJ1-2	.	TRBV6-2/TRBV6-3	.	TGTGCCAGCAGTTACCCTGAGAGGGTCTCGACGTATGGCTACACCTTC	CASSYPERVSTYGYTF
TRBJ2-3	.	TRBV5-4	TRBD2	TGTGCCAGCAGCTTGTATCTAGCGGGCACAGATACGCAGTATTTT	CASSLYLAGTDTQYF
TRBJ1-6	.	TRBV19	.	TGTGCCAGTAGTGGCCAGCTTAATTCACCCCTCCACTTT	CASSGQLNSPLHF
TRBJ1-2	.	TRBV7-9	.	TGTGCCAGCAGCTCTCTTACTGGGACATCGCGGCATGGCTACACCTTC	CASSSLTGTSRHGYTF
TRBJ2-6	.	TRBV3-1/TRBV3-2	.	TGTGCCAGCAGCCAGACAACTTACAGCTCTGGGGCCAACGTCCTGACTTTC	CASSQTTYSSGANVLTF
TRBJ1-3	.	TRBV6-5	.	TGTGCCAGCCTCCCAGGGCCCTCTGGAAACACCATATATTTT	CASLPGPSGNTIYF
TRBJ1-1	.	TRBV6-4	.	TGTGCCAGCAGTAAAGGGGAGAACACTGAAGCTTTCTTT	CASSKGENTEAFF